The entry that follows covers one TCR beta chain sequence. The data originate from a study of OX40 agonist ivuxolimab in advanced cancers. Study-level information: It was ivuxolimab, an agonistic anti-OX40 (CD134) antibody, that patients were treated with. Earlier treatment with anti-PD-1, anti-PD-L1 or anti-CTLA-4 was permitted, and roughly 40% had received some.

CDR3 length: 15 residues. Trimming took 4 bases from V and 2 from J, leaving 14 bases between them. Germline CDR1 reads SGHRS; CDR2 reads YFSETQ. Only in-frame clones appear in the TCRdb table, and some are missing; sequencing was by immunoSEQ multiplex PCR. This table has around 100,000 clones, around 90% appearing once. The specimen was CD4+ or CD8+ T cells sorted from blood, collected in a trial of the OX40 agonist ivuxolimab. The V gene is TRBV5-1, the J gene TRBJ2-3; TRBD1 or TRBD2 may be the D gene (5 bases each). This receptor was taken from an adult with an advanced solid tumor such as melanoma, head and neck, liver or kidney cancer. CDR3 nucleotides: TGCGCCAGCAGCCCCGAGGGGAGTTCCACAGATACGCAGTATTTT. This gives the protein CASSPEGSSTDTQYF.